This entry lists 28 T cell receptor beta chains sequenced from one sample in a study of blood T cell repertoires in COVID-19. Profiling relied on immunoSEQ multiplex PCR, and the TCRdb table lists in-frame clones only, not all of them. The table includes 30,000 to 40,000 clones, 65% to 75% detected once. Sequencing was carried out using peripheral blood. These receptor sequences come from a man aged 65 to 79 with COVID-19, enrolled during active disease.

CDR3 DNA sequence: TGTGCCAGCAGCCTCGGGGGAAGCGGGAGCACAGATACGCAGTATTTT. It codes for CASSLGGSGSTDTQYF. This sequence joins TRBV5-4 and TRBJ2-3; D might be TRBD2 (6 bases). V was shortened by 4 bases and J by 0 bases, with 15 bases between the two germline ends. This CDR3 spans 16 amino acids. Germline V CDR1 and CDR2: SGHNT, YYREEE (reference sequence).

This rearrangement joins TRBV5-1 to TRBJ1-2; no definite D call. CDR1 is SGHRS and CDR2 is YFSETQ in the germline V gene. This CDR3 contains 14 residues. V lost 0 bases to trimming and J lost 2 bases, with 8 bases between them. The CDR3: CASSLAQNNYGYTF. The CDR3 DNA reads TGCGCCAGCAGCTTGGCACAGAACAACTATGGCTACACCTTC.

This clone came up once. The rearrangement uses TRBV24-1 and TRBJ2-3; 9 nucleotides align to TRBD1. Germline-derived CDR1 and CDR2 are KGHDR and SFDVKD. The trim removed 0 bases at V and 6 bases at J, leaving 3 bases unmatched. This CDR3 is built from 15 residues. Here the CDR3 reads CATSDLNRGQDTQYF. In DNA, the CDR3 is TGTGCCACCAGTGATTTGAACAGGGGGCAGGATACGCAGTATTTT.

Only a few counts were recorded for this clone. The V call is TRBV18, the J call TRBJ2-2, with TRBD1 matching over 7 bases. The CDR3 has 14 residues. Germline CDR1 and CDR2: KGHSH and LQKENI. Unmatched junction bases numbered 6, after V lost 4 bases and J lost 7 bases. The CDR3 reads CASSLRQGVGELFF. The CDR3 DNA reads TGTGCCAGCTCACTAAGACAGGGTGTCGGGGAGCTGTTTTTT.

The V call is TRBV7-3, the J call TRBJ2-1, with 7 nucleotides matching TRBD1. Germline V gives CDR1 SGHTA, CDR2 FQGTGA. The ends lost 2 bases at V and 9 bases at J; junction bases unmatched: 4. The length of the CDR3 is 13 residues. The CDR3 coding sequence is TGTGCCAGCAGCTTATGGGACAGCAGTGAGCAGTTCTTC. Translated, it gives CASSLWDSSEQFF. Looking up the rest from reference TRBV7-3 and TRBJ2-1 gives the full variable domain: GAGVSQTPSNKVTEKGKYVELRCDPISGHTALYWYRQSLGQGPEFLIYFQGTGAADDSGLPNDRFFAVRPEGSVSTLKIQRTERGDSAVYLCASSLWDSSEQFFGPGTRLTVL.

This clone was found a few times. The rearrangement joins TRBV7-6 to TRBJ2-7; 7 nucleotides agree with TRBD2. Germline lookup yields CDR1 SGHVS and CDR2 FNYEAQ. J was trimmed by 3 bases and V by 3 bases; bases with no gene match: 8. The CDR3 extends over 15 amino acids. The CDR3 sequence is CASSFLGGGGYEQYF. In DNA form, the CDR3 reads TGTGCCAGCAGCTTCCTCGGCGGGGGAGGCTACGAGCAGTACTTC.

This rearrangement joins TRBV5-1 to TRBJ2-7, with 8 nucleotides matching TRBD2. Germline assignment: CDR1 SGHRS and CDR2 YFSETQ. The V gene end was trimmed by 4 bases and the J gene end by 4 bases; junction bases not matched to a gene: 10. The CDR3 has 15 residues. CDR3 in DNA: TGCGCCAGCAGCCTTGCGGGGGGAGTAAGGTACGAGCAGTACTTC. Protein product: CASSLAGGVRYEQYF.

The J gene is TRBJ2-7, the V gene TRBV7-2, with D maybe TRBD1 (5 bases). Germline-derived CDR1 and CDR2 are SGHTA and FQGNSA. Trimming removed 0 bases from V and 2 bases from J, with 11 bases in between. The CDR3 has 15 residues. DNA for the CDR3: TGTGCCAGCAGCTTAGCCAGTGGGGCCACCTACGAGCAGTACTTC. It translates to CASSLASGATYEQYF.

The chain couples TRBV6-5 to TRBJ1-2; 7 nucleotides agree with TRBD1. Germline CDR1 and CDR2: MNHEY and SVGAGI. The CDR3 loop spans 14 amino acids. With V trimmed by 7 bases and J by 4 bases, 9 bases remained unmatched. The CDR3 region has the DNA TGTGCCAGCAAGGGGGCAGGGGCAACCTATGGCTACACCTTC. This sequence encodes CASKGAGATYGYTF.

This clone was found a few times. This chain connects TRBV7-9 to TRBJ2-2; the match to TRBD1 covers 7 bases. Trimming took 8 bases from V and 5 from J; bases not matched to a gene: 8. Germline V gene data show CDR1 as SEHNR and CDR2 as FQNEAQ (reference sequence). The CDR3 has 14 amino acids. The CDR3 protein is CASLSGTVTGELFF. DNA for the CDR3: TGTGCCAGCCTTTCTGGGACAGTTACCGGGGAGCTGTTTTTT.

Only a few counts were recorded for this clone. The genes are TRBV2 and TRBJ1-2; TRBD1 aligns across 8 bases. Germline loops: CDR1 SNHLY, CDR2 FYNNEI. CDR3 length: 14 residues. J gave up 5 bases and V 3 bases, and 5 bases lay outside the gene matches. The DNA of the CDR3 is TGTGCCAGCAGTGATCAGGGGACAGGATATGGCTACACCTTC. Protein product: CASSDQGTGYGYTF.

V gene TRBV7-2 combines with J gene TRBJ2-7; 9 nucleotides agree with TRBD1. This CDR3 spans 16 amino acids. V shed 0 bases and J 4 bases; nucleotides not matched to a gene: 7. The germline V gene encodes CDR1 SGHTA and CDR2 FQGNSA. The CDR3 sequence: CASSLAFGTGIYEQYF. The CDR3 nucleotides read TGTGCCAGCAGCTTAGCGTTTGGGACAGGGATTTACGAGCAGTACTTC.

V usage is TRBV5-4 and J usage is TRBJ1-1, with TRBD1 matching 8 bases. The CDR3 runs to 16 residues. Looked up from germline, CDR1 is SGHNT and CDR2 is YYREEE (reference sequence). The J segment lost 5 bases and the V segment lost 1 base, leaving 10 bases of the junction unmatched. The CDR3 protein is CASSLQGARLLTEAFF. The DNA of the CDR3 is TGTGCCAGCAGCTTGCAGGGGGCGCGTCTGCTAACTGAAGCTTTCTTT.

CDR3 amino acids: CSVSKSGGVQETQYF. In DNA, the CDR3 is TGCAGCGTTAGCAAGAGCGGGGGGGTACAAGAGACCCAGTACTTC. V and J are TRBV29-1 and TRBJ2-5; 10 positions agree with TRBD2. CDR1 is SQVTM, CDR2 ANQGSEA, per germline. CDR3 length equals 15 residues. V dropped 5 bases and J dropped 2; count of bases not matched to a gene: 8.

The sample holds a few counts of this clone. This rearrangement joins TRBV7-9 to TRBJ2-3; tentatively, D is TRBD1 (8 bases). Germline CDR1 is SEHNR and CDR2 is FQNEAQ (reference sequence). The CDR3 has 15 amino acids. The V gene lost 5 bases and the J gene lost 5 bases, with 17 bases spanning the gap. The CDR3 sequence: CASSPGQGGRDTQYF. The CDR3 DNA follows: TGTGCCAGCAGCCCCGGACAGGGCGGGAGAGATACGCAGTATTTT.

This chain connects TRBV5-1 to TRBJ2-1; 7 bases are shared with TRBD2. Germline V gene lookup returns CDR1 SGHRS and CDR2 YFSETQ. CDR3 length: 15 residues. Germline trimming cut 0 bases from V and 3 bases from J; bases unmatched to any gene: 3. The CDR3 here is CASSLEGGNYNEQFF. The CDR3 DNA sequence: TGCGCCAGCAGCTTGGAGGGAGGGAACTACAATGAGCAGTTCTTC.

The chain carries TRBV6-5 and TRBJ1-6, with D unclear. V was shortened by 2 bases and J by 7 bases, with 15 bases between the two germline ends. This CDR3 comprises 16 residues. CDR1 MNHEY and CDR2 SVGAGI come from the germline V gene. The CDR3 sequence: CASSYPGGRKNSPLHF. CDR3 nucleotide sequence: TGTGCCAGCAGTTACCCGGGCGGGAGGAAGAATTCACCCCTCCACTTT.

The chain joins TRBV4-1 to TRBJ2-3, with D perhaps TRBD1 (6 bases). This CDR3 has 19 amino acids. CDR1 MGHRA and CDR2 YSYEKL come from the germline V gene. Trimming removed 3 bases at V and 0 bases at J, with 22 bases between. For the CDR3, the DNA is TGCGCCAGCAGCCAGACCGCTAGAGAGACAGGATTAAGCACAGATACGCAGTATTTT. This translates into CASSQTARETGLSTDTQYF.

The chain carries TRBV7-9 and TRBJ1-5; TRBD1 matches at 8 bases. Germline lookup yields CDR1 SEHNR and CDR2 FQNEAQ (reference sequence). The ends lost 5 bases at V and 7 bases at J; junction bases unmatched: 4. The CDR3 has 13 amino acids. For the CDR3, the DNA is TGTGCCAGCAGCCCGACAGGGGCCCAGCCCCAGCATTTT. Its translation: CASSPTGAQPQHF.

V is TRBV5-3 and J is TRBJ2-2; 7 bases map to TRBD1. TRBV5-3 is an ORF, with its function uncertain. The CDR3 totals 14 residues. Germline trimming cut 4 bases from V and 5 bases from J; bases unmatched to any gene: 5. CDR3 nucleotides: TGTGCCAGAAGCAGGGACAGAAGAACCGGGGAGCTGTTTTTT. This gives the protein CARSRDRRTGELFF.

V gene TRBV6-2 or TRBV6-3 combines with J gene TRBJ2-3; 7 bases map to TRBD2. The CDR3 loop spans 15 amino acids. CDR1 is MNHEY, CDR2 SVGEGT, per germline. Trimming removed 0 bases from V and 7 bases from J; junction bases left unmatched: 7. The CDR3 nucleotides are TGTGCCAGCAGTTACTCGGCCGGGGGGTGGAATACGCAGTATTTT. It codes for CASSYSAGGWNTQYF.

The chain carries TRBV5-5 and TRBJ1-2; D might be TRBD1 (6 bases). Germline CDR1 and CDR2: SGHKS and YYEKEE (reference sequence). Between the trimmed V and J ends, which lost 4 bases and 2 bases, there was a span of 9 bases. The CDR3 spans 13 residues. In nucleotides, the CDR3 is TGTGCCAGCAGCCTCGGGACAAACTATGGCTACACCTTC. It translates to CASSLGTNYGYTF.

This rearrangement joins TRBV3-1 (or the pseudogene TRBV3-2) to TRBJ1-2, with a weak D call TRBD1 (5 bases). The CDR3 length is 15 residues. The germline V gene encodes CDR1 LGHDT and CDR2 YNNKEL (reference sequence). Trimming took off 1 base at V and 5 bases at J, with 14 bases between the two ends. The CDR3 coding sequence is TGTGCCAGCAGCCAAGGGGGAGGGCCAGGGTATGGCTACACCTTC. This codes for CASSQGGGPGYGYTF.

V usage is TRBV19 and J usage is TRBJ2-7; TRBD1 is a possible D gene (6 bases). The CDR3 runs to 14 residues. Germline CDR1 reads LNHDA; CDR2 reads SQIVND (reference sequence). Between the trimmed V and J ends, which lost 6 bases and 5 bases, there was a span of 17 bases. CDR3 amino acids: CASRSRGLEDEQYF. Here the CDR3 DNA reads TGTGCCAGTAGGTCTAGGGGGTTGGAGGACGAGCAGTACTTC.

The chain joins TRBV28 to TRBJ2-7; TRBD2 aligns across 9 bases. Germline V CDR1 and CDR2: MDHEN, SYDVKM. The CDR3 spans 15 residues. The junction had 7 bases not matched to a gene; V was cut back by 1 base and J by 6 bases. The CDR3 sequence is CASSLSRGGGSEQYF. In DNA form, the CDR3 reads TGTGCCAGCAGTTTATCCCGCGGGGGGGGGTCCGAGCAGTACTTC.

The chain has TRBV19 and TRBJ1-2; TRBD1 matches at 8 bases. Per the germline V gene, CDR1 is LNHDA and CDR2 is SQIVND (reference sequence). Germline trimming cut 9 bases from V and 3 bases from J; bases unmatched to any gene: 9. CDR3 length: 14 residues. The DNA of the CDR3 is TGTGCCAGCCGACGGACAGGGATTGACTATGGCTACACCTTC. Translating gives CASRRTGIDYGYTF.

This clone was recorded a few times. CDR3 DNA sequence: TGTGCCAGCAGCTCAGCGGGGGGCGACAATGAGCAGTTCTTC. Its protein product is CASSSAGGDNEQFF. The chain uses TRBV11-3 and TRBJ2-1; 9 nucleotides line up with TRBD2. This CDR3 spans 14 amino acids. The germline V gene has CDR1 SGHNT and CDR2 YENEEA. With 4 bases clipped from V and 5 bases from J, the junction kept 3 bases outside the gene matches.

The V and J genes are TRBV4-1 and TRBJ1-4; 9 bases are a match to TRBD1. The V segment lost 1 base and the J segment 3 bases; nucleotides outside the gene matches: 3. Germline lookup yields CDR1 MGHRA and CDR2 YSYEKL. CDR3 length: 16 residues. CDR3 DNA sequence: TGCGCCAGCAGCCAAGGGAGACAGGGGGCTAATGAAAAACTGTTTTTT. This encodes CASSQGRQGANEKLFF.